The clone carrying this T cell receptor beta chain has only one observation. This sample stems from a study of blood T cell repertoires in COVID-19. Study-level information: Samples of COVID-19 (acute and convalescent) were obtained from the United States, Italy and Spain. T cells, B-cell-depleted T cells, or PBMCs provided the cDNA or gDNA that served as material.

As originally analysed: The authors estimated nucleated cell counts from reference gene primer amplification. Profiled with immunoSEQ multiplex PCR; TCRdb holds only in-frame clones, not every one. V, J and clone size reflect that table, while D and trimming were determined from the DNA. This table holds roughly 50,000 clones, 90% found once. The CDR3 spans 18 residues. The junction had 19 bases not matched to a gene; V was cut back by 4 bases and J by 7 bases. Germline CDR1 is LGHNA and CDR2 is YNFKEQ. J is TRBJ2-7 and V is TRBV4-2; 10 bases agree with TRBD1. The sequencing sample was made of peripheral blood. The sequence was obtained from a woman aged 40 to 55 with active COVID-19. The CDR3 sequence is CASSPDGGSGQGTGEQYF. The CDR3 DNA reads TGTGCCAGCAGCCCCGATGGGGGGTCGGGACAGGGGACGGGGGAGCAGTACTTC.